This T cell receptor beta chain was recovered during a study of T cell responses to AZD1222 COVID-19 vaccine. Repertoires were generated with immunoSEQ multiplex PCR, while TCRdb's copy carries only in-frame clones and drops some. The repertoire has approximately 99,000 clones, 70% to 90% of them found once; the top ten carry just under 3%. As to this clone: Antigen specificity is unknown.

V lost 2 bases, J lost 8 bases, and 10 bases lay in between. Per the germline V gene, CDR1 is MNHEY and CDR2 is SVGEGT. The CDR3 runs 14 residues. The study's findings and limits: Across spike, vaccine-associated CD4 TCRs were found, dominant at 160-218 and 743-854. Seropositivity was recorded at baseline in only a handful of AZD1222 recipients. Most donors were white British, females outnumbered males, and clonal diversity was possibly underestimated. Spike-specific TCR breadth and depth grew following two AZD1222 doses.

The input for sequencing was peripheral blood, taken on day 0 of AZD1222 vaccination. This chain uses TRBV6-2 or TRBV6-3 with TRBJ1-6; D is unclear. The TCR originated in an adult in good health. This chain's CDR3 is CASSYLIRDSPLHF. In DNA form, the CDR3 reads TGTGCCAGCAGTTACCTCATCCGGGATTCACCCCTCCACTTT.